This TCR beta chain was identified in a study of shared clonotypes between healthy human individuals. Overall study: Three CD4 naive, three CD4 memory, two CD8 naive and one CD8 memory plate were used per donor. Study observations and caveats: Large sequencing depth failed to make sorted-subset sequencing complete, rarefaction showed.

Germline CDR1 and CDR2: MNHNS and SASEGT. This CDR3 has 15 residues. V lost 8 bases to trimming and J lost 4 bases; unmatched junction nucleotides: 5. This clone has only one observation. The antigen is undetermined. The run depth of the assay was deep. Clones were sequenced by immunoSEQ multiplex PCR, and TCRdb holds only the in-frame ones, with some missing. Of 950,000 to 1,100,000 clones in the sample, approximately 80% were seen once. The clonotype comes from a man in his late teens or twenties in good health. Some clones in this sample may be carry-over from other donors' samples. The chain links TRBV6-1 to TRBJ2-1, with 13 bases aligning to TRBD2. What was sequenced was memory CD4+ T cells from PBMCs. Noted subset: CD45RA-negative fraction. The chain's CDR3 is CASGELAGGYNEQFF. The CDR3 DNA reads as TGTGCCAGCGGGGAACTAGCGGGAGGGTACAATGAGCAGTTCTTC.